This T cell receptor (beta chain) was profiled in a study of T cells in Graves' hyperthyroidism and ophthalmopathy. This clonotype was picked up a small number of times. V lost 5 bases and J lost 6; bases outside the gene matches: 19. CDR1 is LGHNA, CDR2 YSLEER, per germline. The CDR3 contains 18 residues. TCR beta CDR3 region amplification was performed from RNA transcripts. Researchers ran a first-round RT-PCR on the TCR CDR3 using the HTBI primer set. MiXCR, applied by TCRdb to the multiplex PCR reads, yields one record per CDR3 protein. The sample yields hundreds of thousands of distinct CDR3 sequences, about a third seen once.

This sequence originates from a woman in her thirties or forties with Graves' hyperthyroidism. Sequenced: blood. The chain recombines TRBV4-3 with TRBJ2-5; 9 bases match TRBD2. CDR3 sequence (DNA): TGCGCCAGCAGCGCCTCTCTGGGAGCGGGGGGCCGAGGACAGACCCAGTACTTC. Encoded protein: CASSASLGAGGRGQTQYF.